This T cell receptor beta chain was retrieved from a study of vaccination effects on CD4 cells after COVID-19. After less than 11 days in culture, the CD4+ T cells were isolated. Each participant was administered two doses of either the BNT162b2 or the mRNA-1273 vaccine. The germline CDR1 and CDR2 sequences are PRHDT and FYEKMQ (reference sequence). V was pared by 5 bases and J by 4 bases, with 6 bases of the junction left unmatched. The CDR3 is 14 amino acids. Measured with immunoSEQ multiplex PCR; TCRdb has only the in-frame clones, and not every one. The data hold about 45,000 clones, with around 70% observed a single time. This clone was detected a few times. Its antigen is currently unknown.

This chain joins TRBV13 and TRBJ1-1, with 8 bases that match TRBD1. This clonotype was sampled from a human donor who received a COVID-19 vaccine. The material was CD4+ T cells from PBMCs cultured without peptide, obtained after COVID-19 vaccination. CDR3 loop: CASSLQGAGTEAFF. CDR3 coding DNA: TGTGCCAGCAGCCTGCAGGGGGCCGGCACTGAAGCTTTCTTT.